Presented here are 13 T cell receptor beta chains from one specimen sequenced in a study of breast tumors, draining lymph nodes, adjacent tissues. MiXCR was run by TCRdb on the multiplex PCR reads, yielding one entry per CDR3 protein. The sample holds around 140,000 distinct CDR3 sequences, about a fifth seen once. Samples came from axillary lymph nodes draining the breast cancer. Specimen: axillary lymph node tissue. The source of these receptors is a female donor with breast cancer. Some clones in this sample may be carry-over from other donors' samples.

This clonotype was picked up many times. This chain uses TRBV28 with TRBJ1-6; no definite D call. Trimming stripped 8 bases from V and 5 bases from J, with 10 bases between. The germline V gene has CDR1 MDHEN and CDR2 SYDVKM. This CDR3 is built from 13 residues. The CDR3 loop reads CASEPRNNSPLHF. In DNA form, the CDR3 reads TGTGCCAGCGAACCCCGGAATAATTCACCCCTCCACTTT. Full variable domain (outside the CDR3, taken from reference TRBV28 and TRBJ1-6): DVKVTQSSRYLVKRTGEKVFLECVQDMDHENMFWYRQDPGLGLRLIYFSYDVKMKEKGDIPEGYSVSREKKERFSLILESASTNQTSMYLCASEPRNNSPLHFGNGTRLTVT.

Ten or more counts support this clonotype. Since a much larger clone is just one base distant, this may be a read error. The J gene is TRBJ1-6, the V gene TRBV4-3, with D tentatively TRBD1 (6 bases). V was shortened by 4 bases and J by 14 bases, with 18 bases between the two germline ends. Germline CDR1 and CDR2: LGHNA and YSLEER. This CDR3 comprises 14 residues. CDR3 amino acids: CASSRTPSTGTLHF. The CDR3 coding sequence is TGCGCCAGCAGCCGAACCCCATCGACAGGCACCCTCCACTTT.

This clonotype appeared a few times. A much larger clone lies one base from this, so it may be a read error. The CDR3 DNA reads as TGTGCCATAGGTCGGGAGCCCCAAGGGACCCAGTACTTC. It yields the protein CAIGREPQGTQYF. The chain combines TRBV10-3 with TRBJ2-5, with a weak D call TRBD2 (6 bases). Germline V CDR1 and CDR2: ENHRY, SYGVKD. This CDR3 region has 13 residues.

This clonotype has ten or more counts. V and J are TRBV6-5 and TRBJ2-7, with 8 nucleotides matching TRBD2. The CDR3 has 14 amino acids. Losses at the gene ends were 5 bases for V and 4 bases for J; bases not matched to a gene: 7. The germline V gene encodes CDR1 MNHEY and CDR2 SVGAGI. CDR3 DNA sequence: TGTGCCAGCAGTAAAGCGGGAGTATCGTACGAGCAGTACTTC. Translation gives CASSKAGVSYEQYF.

This clonotype was counted a single time. V is TRBV12-3 or TRBV12-4 and J is TRBJ1-1, with D perhaps TRBD1 (6 bases). The CDR3 runs to 16 residues. V was trimmed by 2 bases and J by 2 bases, leaving 15 bases between them. The CDR3 sequence: CASSLTPPTGNTEAFF. The CDR3 DNA reads as TGTGCCAGCAGTTTAACCCCCCCGACAGGCAACACTGAAGCTTTCTTT.

The sample holds many counts of this clonotype. V and J are TRBV9 and TRBJ2-1; weak D call: TRBD1 (5 bases). This CDR3 has 16 residues. Germline-derived CDR1 and CDR2 are SGDLS and YYNGEE. The V gene lost 3 bases and the J gene lost 3 bases, with 16 bases spanning the gap. In nucleotides, the CDR3 is TGTGCCAGCAGCGCCCTAGGCAGGGTGGACTACAATGAGCAGTTCTTC. Protein product: CASSALGRVDYNEQFF.

The sample holds many counts of this clonotype. J is TRBJ2-1 and V is TRBV2, with TRBD2 identical over 7 bases. The CDR3 length is 15 residues. After removal of 8 bases from V and 4 bases from J, the junction contained 11 bases not matched to a gene. Germline values: CDR1 SNHLY, CDR2 FYNNEI. The CDR3 DNA is TGTGCCAGCGTCACGCGGGAGTCCCCTTACAATGAGCAGTTCTTC. This translates into CASVTRESPYNEQFF. The entire variable domain, with the rest obtained from reference TRBV2 and TRBJ2-1, is as follows: EPEVTQTPSHQVTQMGQEVILRCVPISNHLYFYWYRQILGQKVEFLVSFYNNEISEKSEIFDDQFSVERPDGSNFTLKIRSTKLEDSAMYFCASVTRESPYNEQFFGPGTRLTVL.

The rearrangement links TRBV27 to TRBJ2-1; 7 bases align to TRBD2. With V trimmed by 3 bases and J by 5 bases, 7 bases remained unmatched. CDR3 length: 15 amino acids. CDR1 is MNHEY and CDR2 is SMNVEV in the germline V gene (reference sequence). CDR3 coding DNA: TGTGCCAGCAGTTTCTCCGGGACTATTAACAATGAGCAGTTCTTC. Its translation is CASSFSGTINNEQFF.

This clonotype came up many times. The chain carries TRBV6-5 and TRBJ2-2; D is undetermined. Germline assignment: CDR1 MNHEY and CDR2 SVGAGI. V lost 2 bases and J 3 bases, leaving 4 bases between the germline ends. The length of the CDR3 is 13 residues. For the CDR3, the DNA is TGTGCCAGCAGTTACCAAGACACCGGGGAGCTGTTTTTT. It codes for CASSYQDTGELFF.

This clonotype was seen ten or more times. The chain recombines TRBV6-5 with TRBJ2-7, with 7 bases fitting TRBD1. The CDR3 is made up of 14 amino acids. From germline, CDR1 is MNHEY and CDR2 SVGAGI. Trimming cost V 7 bases and J 4 bases; bases outside gene matches: 10. The CDR3 nucleotides read TGTGCCAGCAAGAATACAGGGGTGGGTTACGAGCAGTACTTC. This translates into CASKNTGVGYEQYF.

This clonotype was recorded many times. This chain links TRBV15 with TRBJ2-1, with D possibly matching TRBD2 (6 bases). Germline lookup yields CDR1 LNHNV and CDR2 YYDKDF (reference sequence). Trimming took off 3 bases at V and 3 bases at J, with 21 bases between the two ends. The CDR3 is 18 residues long. The CDR3 nucleotides are TGTGCCACCAGCAGGGGGTCATCCGGGACTGGGGACTACAATGAGCAGTTCTTC. Its translation: CATSRGSSGTGDYNEQFF.

This chain connects TRBV30 to TRBJ1-3; D ambiguous. Per the germline V gene, CDR1 is GTSNPN and CDR2 is SVGIG (reference sequence). Trimming cost V 0 bases and J 4 bases, with 13 bases left between them. This CDR3 spans 15 amino acids. This CDR3 is CAWSVYRVGGNTIYF. DNA for the CDR3: TGTGCCTGGAGTGTATACCGGGTCGGCGGAAACACCATATATTTT.

This clonotype showed up many times. The chain combines TRBV6-1 with TRBJ1-3; 10 nucleotides match TRBD1. Unmatched junction bases numbered 5, after V lost 8 bases and J lost 4 bases. Germline CDR1 is MNHNS and CDR2 is SASEGT. There are 14 residues in the CDR3. CDR3 residues: CASSTGGGGNTIYF. The CDR3 DNA follows: TGTGCCAGCTCGACAGGGGGCGGGGGAAACACCATATATTTT.